Listed here are 3 T cell receptor beta chains from one sample, sequenced in a study of cytomegalovirus exposure and HLA in healthy donors. PCR used 60 Vbeta primers and 13 Jbeta primers. Profiling relied on immunoSEQ multiplex PCR, and the TCRdb table lists in-frame clones only, not all of them. This table has 150,000 to 200,000 clones, more than 75% appearing once. The sample taken for sequencing was PBMCs. Receptor source: a man aged 18-30 years in good health and CMV-seropositive.

The chain joins TRBV2 to TRBJ1-5, with D possibly being TRBD1 (6 bases). V lost 6 bases to trimming and J lost 6 bases, with 12 bases between them. The germline gives CDR1 SNHLY, CDR2 FYNNEI. The length of the CDR3 is 13 residues. The CDR3 spells CASRVTDSQPQHF. The CDR3 nucleotides are TGTGCCAGCAGGGTAACGGACAGTCAGCCCCAGCATTTT. Full variable domain (remainder filled in from reference TRBV2 and TRBJ1-5): EPEVTQTPSHQVTQMGQEVILRCVPISNHLYFYWYRQILGQKVEFLVSFYNNEISEKSEIFDDQFSVERPDGSNFTLKIRSTKLEDSAMYFCASRVTDSQPQHFGDGTRLSIL.

V usage is TRBV4-1 and J usage is TRBJ1-1; D might be TRBD1 (5 bases). The CDR3 length is 16 residues. With 3 bases removed from V and 0 bases from J, the gap between germline ends came to 14 bases. The germline V gene has CDR1 MGHRA and CDR2 YSYEKL. The CDR3 nucleotides read TGCGCCAGCAGCCAGGTCGCCAGGGCTATGAACACTGAAGCTTTCTTT. This translates into CASSQVARAMNTEAFF.

This chain connects TRBV13 to TRBJ1-3; no clear D. The CDR3 is 16 amino acids. Trimming removed 5 bases from V and 0 bases from J, with 14 bases in between. CDR1 and CDR2 (germline): PRHDT, FYEKMQ (reference sequence). CDR3 in amino acids: CASSPAGHLSGNTIYF. In DNA form, the CDR3 reads TGTGCCAGCAGCCCAGCAGGCCACCTCTCTGGAAACACCATATATTTT.